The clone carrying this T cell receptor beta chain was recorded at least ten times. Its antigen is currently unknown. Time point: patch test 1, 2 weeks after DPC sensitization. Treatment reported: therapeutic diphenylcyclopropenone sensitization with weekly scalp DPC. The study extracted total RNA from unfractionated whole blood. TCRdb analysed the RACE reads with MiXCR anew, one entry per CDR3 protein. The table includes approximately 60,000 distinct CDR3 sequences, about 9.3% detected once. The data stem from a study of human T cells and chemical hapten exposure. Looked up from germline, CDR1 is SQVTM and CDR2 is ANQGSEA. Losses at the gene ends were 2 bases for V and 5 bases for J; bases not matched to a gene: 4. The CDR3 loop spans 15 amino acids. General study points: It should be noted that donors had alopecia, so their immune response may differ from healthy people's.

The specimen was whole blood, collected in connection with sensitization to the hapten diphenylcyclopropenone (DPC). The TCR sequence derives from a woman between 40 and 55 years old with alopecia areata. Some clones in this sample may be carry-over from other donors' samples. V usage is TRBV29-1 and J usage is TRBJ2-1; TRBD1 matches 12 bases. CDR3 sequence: CSVERGQGANNEQFF. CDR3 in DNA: TGCAGCGTTGAAAGGGGACAGGGGGCCAACAATGAGCAGTTCTTC.